Included here is one T cell receptor beta chain sequence, with context. This clonotype was detected only a few times. Its antigen is not yet known. Base qualities are missing; no much larger clone stands one base away. The sample belongs to a study of T-cell reconstitution after alpha-beta-depleted transplantation in children (dated by TCRdb to the mid-2010s). About the full investigation: Using TCR repertoire profiling, the study quantitatively followed how T-cell immune reconstitution unfolded in children after TCRalphabeta/CD19-depleted allogeneic hematopoietic cell transplantation.

CDR3 length: 13 amino acids, cysteine to phenylalanine. The kept DNA is CDR3 alone, 39 bases in frame from the first base. V is clipped by 1 base and J by 7 bases, and the sequence between their germline boundaries is 10 bases long. CDR1 SGHTA and CDR2 FQGNSA were looked up in the germline V gene. Overall results and qualifications from the work: In some patients, the high TCRbeta diversity seen at day 60 was put down to recipient T cells and intrathymic progenitors that had survived conditioning. Hyperexpanded clone frequencies declined over subsequent months; after one year, T-cell counts and TCRbeta diversity were mostly attributed to newly produced T cells. About two months after transplant, the apparently early recovery of alphabetaT-cell counts reportedly depended on just several hundred clones that had expanded rapidly and came from non-depleted graft cells.

Library construction relied on PCR. TCRdb lists the instrument as Illumina HiSeq 2500. To normalize quantification of the TCRbeta repertoire, the TCR libraries were built with molecular barcoding that relied on unique molecular identifiers. Through fastp at Q25 and MiXCR, TCRdb rebuilt clones from the public reads, retaining in-frame beta chains. Merged by CDR3 protein, the rows form single entries marked with the most common genes and DNA. Recorded for this sample are hundreds of thousands of distinct CDR3 sequences; roughly 25% of them occurred a single time. Under 5.5% of the sample goes to the ten largest clones. Per the publication, the treatment or condition label means: allogeneic hematopoietic cell transplantation with graft depleted of TCRalphabeta T cells and CD19 B cells. Transplant recipients were children who received TCRalphabeta/CD19-depleted allogeneic hematopoietic cell grafts.

The clonotype comes from a female patient between 2 and 15 years old who had a stem cell transplant for congenital amegakaryocytic thrombocytopenia, so the T cells may come from the graft donor. Recombination linked TRBV7-2 to TRBJ1-1; no D gene can be assigned with confidence. The material was PBMCs, mostly from graft donor cells, obtained 360 days after TCRalphabeta/CD19-depleted stem cell transplant. The CDR3 in this case is CASSLGPYLEAFF. The DNA is as follows: TGTGCCAGCAGCTTAGGACCTTATCTTGAAGCTTTCTTT.